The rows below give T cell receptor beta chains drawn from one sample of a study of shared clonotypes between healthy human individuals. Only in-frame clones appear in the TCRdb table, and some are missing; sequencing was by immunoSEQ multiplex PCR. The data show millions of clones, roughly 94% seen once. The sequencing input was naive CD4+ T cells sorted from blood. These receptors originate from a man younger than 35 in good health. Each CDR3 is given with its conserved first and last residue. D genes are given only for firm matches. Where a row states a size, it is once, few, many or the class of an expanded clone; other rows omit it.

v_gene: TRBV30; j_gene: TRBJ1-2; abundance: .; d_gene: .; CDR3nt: TGTGCCTGGAGTGTAGGGGCAGGGCGAGCCCTCGACTATGGCTACACCTTC; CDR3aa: CAWSVGAGRALDYGYTF
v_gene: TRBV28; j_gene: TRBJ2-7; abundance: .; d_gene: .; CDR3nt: TGTGCCAGCAGTTTACCCAACTTGCGGGTTGAGCAGTACTTC; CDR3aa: CASSLPNLRVEQYF
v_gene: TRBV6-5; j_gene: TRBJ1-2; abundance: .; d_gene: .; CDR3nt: TGTGCCAGCAGTTACGTCCAGGGTGGGGGCTACACCTTC; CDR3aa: CASSYVQGGGYTF
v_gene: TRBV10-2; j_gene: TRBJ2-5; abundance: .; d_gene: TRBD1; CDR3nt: TGCGCCAGCACCGGGACAGGGTGGGTGCGAGAGACCCAGTACTTC; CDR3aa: CASTGTGWVRETQYF
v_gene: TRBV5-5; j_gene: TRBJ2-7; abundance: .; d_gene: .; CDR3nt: TGTGCCAGCAGCCTTGCTTTCGGCTGGCAGTCCTACGAGCAGTACTTC; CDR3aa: CASSLAFGWQSYEQYF
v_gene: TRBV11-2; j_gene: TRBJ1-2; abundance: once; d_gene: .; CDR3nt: TGTGCCAGCAGCTTAGACACCACCTACTATGGCTACACCTTC; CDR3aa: CASSLDTTYYGYTF
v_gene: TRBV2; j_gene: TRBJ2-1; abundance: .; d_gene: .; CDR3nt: TGTGCCAGCAGTGATTTCATCAGTTCCGATGAGCAGTTCTTC; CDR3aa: CASSDFISSDEQFF
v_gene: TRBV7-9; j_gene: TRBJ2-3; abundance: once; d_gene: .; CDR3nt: TGTGCCAGCAGCTTAGGGCAGACAGATACGCAGTATTTT; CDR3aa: CASSLGQTDTQYF
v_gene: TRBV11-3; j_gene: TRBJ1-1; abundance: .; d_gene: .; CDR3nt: TGTGCCAGCAGCGAGCAGGGCACGGACACTGAAGCTTTCTTT; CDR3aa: CASSEQGTDTEAFF
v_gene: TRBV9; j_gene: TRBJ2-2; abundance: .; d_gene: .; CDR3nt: TGTGCCAGCAGCGGAAAAGGGGACACCGGGGAGCTGTTTTTT; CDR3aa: CASSGKGDTGELFF
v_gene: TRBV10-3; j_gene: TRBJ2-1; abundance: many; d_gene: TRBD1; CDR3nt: TGTGCCATCAGTGAGTCAGGGGGCGCCTACAATGAGCAGTTCTTC; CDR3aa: CAISESGGAYNEQFF
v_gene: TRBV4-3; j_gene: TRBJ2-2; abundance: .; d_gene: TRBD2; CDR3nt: TGCGCCAGCAGCCAGGTTAGCGGGAGAAACACCGGGGAGCTGTTTTTT; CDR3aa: CASSQVSGRNTGELFF
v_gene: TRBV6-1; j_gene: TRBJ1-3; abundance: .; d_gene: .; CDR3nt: TGTGCCAGCAGCCGCGGGCCTGGAAACACCATATATTTT; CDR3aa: CASSRGPGNTIYF
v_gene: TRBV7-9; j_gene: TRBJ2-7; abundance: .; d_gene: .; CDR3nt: TGTGCCAGCAGCTTAGAGGGGGGCAGGGTCTCCGAGCAGTACTTC; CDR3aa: CASSLEGGRVSEQYF
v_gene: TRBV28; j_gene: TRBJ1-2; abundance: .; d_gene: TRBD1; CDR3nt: TGTGCCAGCACCGGGACAGGCCTTCCCTATGGCTACACCTTC; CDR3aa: CASTGTGLPYGYTF
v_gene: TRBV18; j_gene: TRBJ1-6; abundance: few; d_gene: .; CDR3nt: TGTGCCAGCTCACCAGGGCTTAATTCACCCCTCCACTTT; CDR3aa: CASSPGLNSPLHF
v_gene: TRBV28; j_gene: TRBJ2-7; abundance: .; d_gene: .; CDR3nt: TGTGCCAGCAGTCCCGCAATACTCTACGAGCAGTACTTC; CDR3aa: CASSPAILYEQYF
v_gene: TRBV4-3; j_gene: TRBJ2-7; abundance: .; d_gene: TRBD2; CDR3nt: TGCGCCAGCAGCCAGGGGACTAGCGGCTACGAGCAGTACTTC; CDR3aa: CASSQGTSGYEQYF
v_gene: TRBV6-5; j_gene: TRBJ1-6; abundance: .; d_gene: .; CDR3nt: TGTGCCAGCAGTTACTCGAAGATGTCAGGCGGGTCACCCCTCCACTTT; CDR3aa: CASSYSKMSGGSPLHF
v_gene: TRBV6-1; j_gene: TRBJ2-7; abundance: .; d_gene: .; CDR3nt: TGTGCCAGCAGAAGGACAATCTCCTACGAGCAGTACTTC; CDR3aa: CASRRTISYEQYF
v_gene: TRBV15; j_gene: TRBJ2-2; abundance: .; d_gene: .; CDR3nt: TGTGCCACCAGCGGATCGACTTGGGGGAACACCGGGGAGCTGTTTTTT; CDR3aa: CATSGSTWGNTGELFF
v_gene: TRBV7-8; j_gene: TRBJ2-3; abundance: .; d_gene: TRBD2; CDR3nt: TGTGCCAGCAGCTTAGGAGTGACTAGCGGGGTCACAGATACGCAGTATTTT; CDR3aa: CASSLGVTSGVTDTQYF
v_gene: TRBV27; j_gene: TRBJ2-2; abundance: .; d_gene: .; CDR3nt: TGTGCCAGCAGTTTAAACATAGTCGCGAACACCGGGGAGCTGTTTTTT; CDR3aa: CASSLNIVANTGELFF
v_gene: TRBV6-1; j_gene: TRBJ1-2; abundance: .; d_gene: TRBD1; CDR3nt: TGTGCCAGCACCGAGGGGACAGGACCTAACTATGGCTACACCTTC; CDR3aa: CASTEGTGPNYGYTF
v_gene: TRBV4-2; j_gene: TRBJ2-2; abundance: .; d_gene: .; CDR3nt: TGTGCCAGCAGCGTTTTTACTTCGAACACCGGGGAGCTGTTTTTT; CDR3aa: CASSVFTSNTGELFF
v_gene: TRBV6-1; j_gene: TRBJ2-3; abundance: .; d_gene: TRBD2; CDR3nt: TGTGCCAGCCGGCTAGCGGGGGGTGATACGCAGTATTTT; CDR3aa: CASRLAGGDTQYF
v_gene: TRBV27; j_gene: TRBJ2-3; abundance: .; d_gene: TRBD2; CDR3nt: TGTGCCAGCAGATCTAGCGGGAGCACAGATACGCAGTATTTT; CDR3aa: CASRSSGSTDTQYF
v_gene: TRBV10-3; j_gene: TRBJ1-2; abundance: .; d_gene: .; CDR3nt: TGTGCCATCAGTGAGGCCCCTGAAGCAGGGCGGAGCTATGGCTACACCTTC; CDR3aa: CAISEAPEAGRSYGYTF
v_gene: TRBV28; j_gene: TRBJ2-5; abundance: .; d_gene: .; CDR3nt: TGTGCCAGCAGTCCCCGGAATTGGACAGCCCAAGAGACCCAGTACTTC; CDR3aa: CASSPRNWTAQETQYF
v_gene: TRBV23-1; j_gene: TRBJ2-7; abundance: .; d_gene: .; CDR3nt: TGCGCCAGCATCGGGGGAGGAACCTACTACGAGCAGTACTTC; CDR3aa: CASIGGGTYYEQYF
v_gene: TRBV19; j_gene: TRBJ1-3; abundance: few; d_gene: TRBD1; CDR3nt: TGTGCCAGTAGTCTCGAGGGGGCGTCTGGAAACACCATATATTTT; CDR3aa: CASSLEGASGNTIYF
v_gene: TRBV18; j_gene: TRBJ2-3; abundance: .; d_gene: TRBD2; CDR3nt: TGTGCCAGCTCTCTTAGACTAGCGAGTAGCACAGATACGCAGTATTTT; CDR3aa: CASSLRLASSTDTQYF
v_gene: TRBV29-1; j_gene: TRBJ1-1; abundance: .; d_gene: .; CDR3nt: TGCAGCGCCTGGGGACACCCCAAAGGGACTGAAGCTTTCTTT; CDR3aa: CSAWGHPKGTEAFF
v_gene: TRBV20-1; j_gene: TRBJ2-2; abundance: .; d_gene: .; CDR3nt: TGCAGTGCTAGTCTCGCCGGGGAGCTGTTTTTT; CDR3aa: CSASLAGELFF
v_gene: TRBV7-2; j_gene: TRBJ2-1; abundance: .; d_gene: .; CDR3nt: TGTGCCAGCAGCTTAGGACCTGAGCAGTTCTTC; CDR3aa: CASSLGPEQFF
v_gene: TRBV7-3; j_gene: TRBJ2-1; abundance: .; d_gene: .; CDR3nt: TGTGCCAGCAGCGTCACAGGGACCGGCGAGCAGTTCTTC; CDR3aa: CASSVTGTGEQFF
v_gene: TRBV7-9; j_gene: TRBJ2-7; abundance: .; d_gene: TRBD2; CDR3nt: TGTGCCAGCAGCCCGACTAGCGGGACCTACGAGCAGTACTTC; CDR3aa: CASSPTSGTYEQYF
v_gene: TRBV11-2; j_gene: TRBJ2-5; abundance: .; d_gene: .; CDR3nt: TGTGCCACCTCCCGAGGCGAGCAAGAGACCCAGTACTTC; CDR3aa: CATSRGEQETQYF
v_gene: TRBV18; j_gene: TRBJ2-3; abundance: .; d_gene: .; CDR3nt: TGTGCCAGCTCCCTTAGCATGGCAGGGATCACAGATACGCAGTATTTT; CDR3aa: CASSLSMAGITDTQYF
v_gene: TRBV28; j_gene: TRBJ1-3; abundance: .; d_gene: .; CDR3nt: TGTGCCAGCAGCTCCTCTAGCTCTGGAAACACCATATATTTT; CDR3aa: CASSSSSSGNTIYF
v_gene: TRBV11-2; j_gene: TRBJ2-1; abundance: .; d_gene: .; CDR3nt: TGTGCCAGCGGGGCTTTGAAGGGTCCCTACAATGAGCAGTTCTTC; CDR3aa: CASGALKGPYNEQFF
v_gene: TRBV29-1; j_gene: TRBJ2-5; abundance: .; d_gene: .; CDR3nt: TGCAGCGTTGTCCCGGGGTTGGAGACCCAGTACTTC; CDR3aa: CSVVPGLETQYF
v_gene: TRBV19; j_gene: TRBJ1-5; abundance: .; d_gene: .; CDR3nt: TGTGCCAGTAGTATAGATCGGTTGGCCACGGGTAACGGGGGAGGACAGCCCCAGCATTTT; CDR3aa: CASSIDRLATGNGGGQPQHF
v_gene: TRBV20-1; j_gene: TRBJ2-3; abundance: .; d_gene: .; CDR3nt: TGCAGTGTAAGGGCAGATACGCAGTATTTT; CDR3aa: CSVRADTQYF
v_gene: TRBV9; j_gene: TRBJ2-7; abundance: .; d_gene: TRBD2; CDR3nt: TGTGCCAGCAGCCCCGGGGGGGCGACTTCCTACGAGCAGTACTTC; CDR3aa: CASSPGGATSYEQYF
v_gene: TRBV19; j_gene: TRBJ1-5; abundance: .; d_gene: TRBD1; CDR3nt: TGTGCCAGTAGTATCGGACAGGGGGCAAATCAGCCCCAGCATTTT; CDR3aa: CASSIGQGANQPQHF
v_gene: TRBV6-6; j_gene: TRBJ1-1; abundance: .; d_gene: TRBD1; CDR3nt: TGTGCCAGCACCCACGGGACAGCCAACACTGAAGCTTTCTTT; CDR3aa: CASTHGTANTEAFF
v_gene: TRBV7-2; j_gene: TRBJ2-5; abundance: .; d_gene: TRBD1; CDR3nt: TGTGCCAGCAGCTCTGGGACAGAGGACTCTATCCCTCAAGAGACCCAGTACTTC; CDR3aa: CASSSGTEDSIPQETQYF
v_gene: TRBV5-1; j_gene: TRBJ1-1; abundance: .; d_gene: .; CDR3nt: TGCGCCAGCAGCTCAACCCCAGGGGCTACTGAAGCTTTCTTT; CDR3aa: CASSSTPGATEAFF
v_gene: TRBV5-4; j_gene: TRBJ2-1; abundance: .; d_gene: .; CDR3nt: TGTGCCAGCACCTCCGGCGGAACCAATCCCTACAATGAGCAGTTCTTC; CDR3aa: CASTSGGTNPYNEQFF
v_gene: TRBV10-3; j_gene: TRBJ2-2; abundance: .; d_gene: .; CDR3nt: TGTGCCATCAGTGAGTCTGGGACAACGGACACCGGGGAGCTGTTTTTT; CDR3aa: CAISESGTTDTGELFF
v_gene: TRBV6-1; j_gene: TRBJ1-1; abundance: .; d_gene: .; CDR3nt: TGTGCCAGCAGTGATCTGGTTGAAGCTTTCTTT; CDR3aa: CASSDLVEAFF
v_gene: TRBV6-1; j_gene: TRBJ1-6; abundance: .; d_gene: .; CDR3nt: TGTGCCAGCATCGGACGGAGCGGATGGTCACCCCTCCACTTT; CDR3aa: CASIGRSGWSPLHF
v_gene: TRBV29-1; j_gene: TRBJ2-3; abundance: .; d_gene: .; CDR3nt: TGCAGCGTGGGGGTTGCCCGCACAGATACGCAGTATTTT; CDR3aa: CSVGVARTDTQYF